A selection of T cell receptor beta chains follows, all from one sample in a study of OX40 agonist ivuxolimab in advanced cancers. Repertoires were generated with immunoSEQ multiplex PCR, while TCRdb's copy carries only in-frame clones and drops some. The profile shows some 80,000 clones, about 83% of them singletons. Specimen: CD4+ or CD8+ T cells sorted from blood, collected in a trial of the OX40 agonist ivuxolimab. These receptors originate from an adult with an advanced solid tumor such as melanoma, head and neck, liver or kidney cancer. Both conserved end residues are part of each CDR3. D genes are given only for firm matches. A row's size may be missing; if present it is once, few, many or a size class.

TRBV19,TRBJ1-2,.,.,CASSERVDGYTF,TGTGCCAGTAGTGAACGCGTTGATGGCTACACCTTC
TRBV6-4,TRBJ1-1,few,TRBD1,CASRDRWDTEAFF,TGTGCCAGCAGGGACAGGTGGGACACTGAAGCTTTCTTT
TRBV6-1,TRBJ1-1,.,.,CASRADWADTEAFF,TGTGCCAGCAGAGCTGACTGGGCGGACACTGAAGCTTTCTTT
TRBV7-2,TRBJ1-1,.,.,CASSFAGRGAEAFF,TGTGCCAGCAGCTTCGCAGGCAGGGGTGCTGAAGCTTTCTTT
TRBV5-4,TRBJ2-3,once,.,CASSPGTWYTDTQYF,TGTGCCAGCAGCCCCGGGACATGGTACACAGATACGCAGTATTTT
TRBV5-4,TRBJ2-1,.,.,CASSFRAVNEQFF,TGTGCCAGCAGCTTCAGGGCTGTCAATGAGCAGTTCTTC
TRBV6-4,TRBJ1-2,few,.,CASSYIGGNGYTF,TGTGCCAGCAGTTACATAGGGGGGAACGGCTACACCTTC
TRBV7-2,TRBJ2-3,once,.,CASSHRGIPLDTQYF,TGTGCCAGCAGCCATCGGGGCATCCCTTTAGATACGCAGTATTTT
TRBV7-3,TRBJ2-1,.,TRBD2,CASSTGTSGSYEQFF,TGTGCCAGCAGCACCGGGACTAGCGGGAGCTATGAGCAGTTCTTC
TRBV7-9,TRBJ2-1,once,TRBD2,CASSSSGRRPHNEQFF,TGTGCCAGCAGCTCTAGCGGGAGGCGACCTCACAATGAGCAGTTCTTC
TRBV5-4,TRBJ1-2,.,TRBD1,CASRRQGSNYGYTF,TGTGCCAGCAGGAGACAGGGGTCTAACTATGGCTACACCTTC
TRBV11-2,TRBJ2-1,.,.,CASSLGLQASYNEQFF,TGTGCCAGCAGCTTAGGGTTACAAGCCTCCTACAATGAGCAGTTCTTC
TRBV27,TRBJ2-1,.,.,CASKFEHSYDEQFF,TGTGCCAGCAAGTTTGAACATTCGTACGATGAGCAGTTCTTC
TRBV7-2,TRBJ2-1,.,TRBD1,CASSSDRVNEQFF,TGTGCCAGCAGCTCGGACAGGGTTAATGAGCAGTTCTTC
TRBV7-2,TRBJ2-5,once,TRBD2,CASSLVLAGVYETQYF,TGTGCCAGCAGCTTAGTACTAGCGGGAGTTTATGAGACCCAGTACTTC
TRBV29-1,TRBJ2-7,few,TRBD1,CSVRQGNEQYF,TGCAGCGTGCGACAGGGTAACGAGCAGTACTTC
TRBV10-1,TRBJ1-3,.,.,CASSTGDSGNTIYF,TGCGCCAGCAGCACAGGAGACTCTGGAAACACCATATATTTT
TRBV19,TRBJ2-3,few,.,CASSIRKGGGTDTQYF,TGTGCCAGTAGCATCAGGAAGGGCGGGGGCACAGATACGCAGTATTTT
TRBV11-3,TRBJ2-1,.,TRBD2,CASSLTSGGYNEQFF,TGTGCCAGCAGCCTCACTAGCGGGGGCTACAATGAGCAGTTCTTC
TRBV7-6,TRBJ1-6,.,.,CASSLVEGNSPLHF,TGTGCCAGCAGCTTAGTGGAGGGGAATTCACCCCTCCACTTT
TRBV7-2,TRBJ1-2,.,.,CASSPGGGISGNYGYTF,TGTGCCAGCAGCCCGGGGGGAGGGATCAGTGGTAACTATGGCTACACCTTC
TRBV5-4,TRBJ2-5,.,.,CASSFTGTEETQYF,TGTGCCAGCAGCTTTACCGGGACCGAAGAGACCCAGTACTTC
TRBV5-1,TRBJ1-1,.,.,CASSLGDLLNTEAFF,TGCGCCAGCAGCTTAGGGGACTTATTGAACACTGAAGCTTTCTTT
TRBV5-4,TRBJ1-2,.,TRBD1,CASSWDGQGARGYTF,TGTGCCAGCAGCTGGGACGGACAGGGGGCGCGAGGCTACACCTTC
TRBV6-6,TRBJ2-1,.,.,CASSRASARYNEQFF,TGTGCCAGCAGCCGAGCTAGCGCCAGATACAATGAGCAGTTCTTC
TRBV10-3,TRBJ2-7,.,.,CAISESRYEQYF,TGTGCCATCAGTGAGTCTAGGTACGAGCAGTACTTC
TRBV7-2,TRBJ1-2,.,TRBD1,CASSLEGTGAYGYTF,TGTGCCAGCAGCTTAGAAGGGACAGGGGCCTATGGCTACACCTTC
TRBV6-4,TRBJ1-5,.,TRBD1,CASSPTGYGNQPQHF,TGTGCCAGCAGCCCGACAGGGTACGGCAATCAGCCCCAGCATTTT
TRBV6-4,TRBJ2-1,.,.,CASSEGTYNEQFF,TGTGCCAGCAGTGAAGGGACCTACAATGAGCAGTTCTTC
TRBV5-1,TRBJ1-1,.,.,CASSTQTANTEAFF,TGCGCCAGCAGCACCCAGACGGCCAACACTGAAGCTTTCTTT
TRBV30,TRBJ2-7,.,.,CAWNRGYEQYF,TGTGCCTGGAACCGAGGCTACGAGCAGTACTTC
TRBV9,TRBJ2-7,once,TRBD2,CASNSGGVAGDYEQYF,TGTGCCAGCAACTCGGGAGGAGTAGCGGGAGATTACGAGCAGTACTTC
TRBV7-9,TRBJ2-7,.,.,CASSLGGFNEQYF,TGTGCCAGCAGCTTAGGGGGGTTCAACGAGCAGTACTTC
TRBV6-6,TRBJ2-2,once,TRBD1,CASSYADRAELFF,TGTGCCAGCAGTTATGCCGACAGGGCTGAGCTGTTTTTT
TRBV1,TRBJ2-3,.,.,CTSSPAGGEDYKGDTQYF,TGCACCAGCAGCCCAGCCGGAGGGGAGGACTACAAGGGAGATACGCAGTATTTT
TRBV11-3,TRBJ2-3,.,TRBD2,CASSLVGTSGTTDTQYF,TGTGCCAGCAGCTTGGTCGGGACTAGCGGAACCACAGATACGCAGTATTTT
TRBV6-5,TRBJ2-5,.,.,CASTLGETQYF,TGTGCCAGCACCCTCGGAGAGACCCAGTACTTC
TRBV10-3,TRBJ1-5,.,.,CAIRGEGNQPQHF,TGTGCCATCAGGGGGGAAGGCAATCAGCCCCAGCATTTT
TRBV29-1,TRBJ1-1,.,.,CSGGPADDTEAFF,TGCAGCGGGGGTCCGGCGGATGACACTGAAGCTTTCTTT
TRBV6-5,TRBJ2-7,.,.,CASKQAYQYEQYF,TGTGCCAGCAAACAGGCGTACCAATACGAGCAGTACTTC
TRBV5-4,TRBJ2-7,.,.,CASSFGGAGREQYF,TGTGCCAGCAGCTTTGGGGGAGCTGGTAGGGAGCAGTACTTC
TRBV30,TRBJ2-6,.,.,CAWSPGQSSGANVLTF,TGTGCCTGGAGCCCCGGACAGTCCTCTGGGGCCAACGTCCTGACTTTC
TRBV2,TRBJ2-3,.,TRBD2,CASGGVLQGDTQYF,TGTGCCAGCGGGGGGGTCCTCCAAGGAGATACGCAGTATTTT
TRBV6-1,TRBJ1-4,.,TRBD1,CATRDSGFNEKLFF,TGTGCCACACGGGACAGCGGATTTAATGAAAAACTGTTTTTT
TRBV23-1,TRBJ2-1,.,TRBD2,CASTVAGCSYNEQFF,TGCGCCAGCACGGTAGCGGGCTGTTCCTACAATGAGCAGTTCTTC
TRBV30,TRBJ1-4,.,.,CAWSEAGGFNEKLFF,TGTGCCTGGAGTGAGGCAGGAGGGTTTAATGAAAAACTGTTTTTT
TRBV7-2,TRBJ1-2,.,TRBD1,CASSLTRTGITF,TGTGCCAGCAGCTTAACCCGGACAGGGATAACTTTC
TRBV5-1,TRBJ2-1,.,TRBD2,CASSPGTSGRAWAFF,TGCGCCAGCAGCCCCGGGACTAGCGGGAGGGCCTGGGCGTTCTTC
TRBV2,TRBJ2-4,.,TRBD2,CASKRLAGVRNIQYF,TGTGCCAGCAAGAGACTAGCGGGAGTGAGAAACATTCAGTACTTC
TRBV5-1,TRBJ2-7,.,TRBD1,CASSQGTGRYEQYF,TGCGCCAGCAGCCAAGGGACAGGGAGGTACGAGCAGTACTTC
TRBV2,TRBJ1-1,.,.,CASSSGWMGHTEAFF,TGTGCCAGCAGTTCCGGATGGATGGGCCACACTGAAGCTTTCTTT
TRBV29-1,TRBJ2-3,once,TRBD2,CSVAKAGSTDTQYF,TGCAGCGTTGCTAAAGCGGGGAGCACAGATACGCAGTATTTT
TRBV18,TRBJ1-5,.,TRBD1,CASSPGIYQGDSNQPQHF,TGTGCCAGCTCACCGGGAATCTATCAGGGGGATAGCAATCAGCCCCAGCATTTT